The clone carrying this T cell receptor (beta chain) was counted a few times. This record comes from a study of cytomegalovirus exposure and HLA in healthy donors. The PCR contained 60 Vbeta and 13 Jbeta primers. Produced via immunoSEQ multiplex PCR; TCRdb's table is partial and in-frame only. Found here are some 130,000 clones, approximately 80% of them singletons; the top ten hold under 3.5%. Trimming took off 0 bases at V and 5 bases at J, with 16 bases between the two ends. This CDR3 contains 16 residues. Germline assignment: CDR1 LGHNA and CDR2 YSLEER. The chain carries TRBV4-3 and TRBJ1-1; unclear D gene. The sample comprised PBMCs. The clonotype was recovered from a man in his fifties in good health and CMV-seronegative. CDR3 coding DNA: TGCGCCAGCAGCCAAGATTGGAGCTCCGCGTTGACTGAAGCTTTCTTT. It encodes CASSQDWSSALTEAFF.